The source of this T cell receptor (beta chain) is a study of blood T cell repertoires in COVID-19. Sequencing used immunoSEQ multiplex PCR; TCRdb keeps in-frame clones, though not all of them. The sample contains 220,000 or so clones, roughly 83% of which appear only once. V shed 5 bases and J shed 10 bases, with 17 bases lying between them. Germline CDR1 is LGHDT and CDR2 is YNNKEL (reference sequence). This CDR3 is 13 amino acids long. This clonotype was obtained from a woman aged 40 to 49 with acute COVID-19. The V and J genes are TRBV3-1 (or the pseudogene TRBV3-2) and TRBJ1-1; unclear D gene. The sequencing sample was made of PBMCs or T cells enriched from blood (not recorded which). For the CDR3, the DNA is TGTGCCAGCAGCGGTCCCCCCGCCGGTGGAGCTTTCTTT. The encoded protein is CASSGPPAGGAFF.